The 14 T cell receptor beta chains given below trace back to one sample, sequenced in a study of blood T cell repertoires in COVID-19. Here immunoSEQ multiplex PCR was the method, and the copy in TCRdb shows in-frame clones only, minus some. The repertoire has around 130,000 clones, around 80% of them found once; the top ten carry around 1.6%. The sequenced sample was PBMCs or T cells enriched from blood (not recorded which). The receptor set was obtained from a woman between 18 and 29 years old who had been exposed to COVID-19.

The V and J genes are TRBV10-3 and TRBJ2-7, with 7 bases aligning to TRBD1. Trimming at V came to 10 bases and at J to 6 bases, leaving 15 bases not matched to a gene. This CDR3 spans 14 amino acids. The germline V gene has CDR1 ENHRY and CDR2 SYGVKD. This CDR3 is CATATGTASPEQYF. For the CDR3, the DNA is TGTGCCACGGCTACCGGGACAGCAAGTCCCGAGCAGTACTTC.

The V and J genes are TRBV6-2 or TRBV6-3 and TRBJ2-1; perhaps TRBD2 as D (6 bases). CDR1 and CDR2 (germline): MNHEY, SVGEGT. CDR3 length: 16 residues. V was shortened by 0 bases and J by 2 bases, with 11 bases between the two germline ends. The DNA for the CDR3 is TGTGCCAGCAGTTACTCGTGGCGGGGAACCTACAATGAGCAGTTCTTC. Amino acids: CASSYSWRGTYNEQFF.

J is TRBJ1-1 and V is TRBV19; no reliable D call. Trimming cost V 3 bases and J 1 base, with 12 bases left between them. The CDR3 is 15 amino acids. CDR1 LNHDA and CDR2 SQIVND come from the germline V gene (reference sequence). The CDR3 region is CASSITVDPNTEAFF. In DNA form, the CDR3 reads TGTGCCAGTAGTATTACAGTGGATCCGAACACTGAAGCTTTCTTT.

The chain carries TRBV7-2 and TRBJ1-2; D ambiguous. CDR3 length equals 15 residues. Germline V gene lookup returns CDR1 SGHTA and CDR2 FQGNSA. V dropped 4 bases and J dropped 4 bases, with 16 bases sitting between them. Written as DNA, the CDR3 is TGTGCCAGCAGCTCCCAAGTAGGCGGACTCTATGGCTACACCTTC. It codes for CASSSQVGGLYGYTF.

V and J are TRBV11-2 and TRBJ1-5; D remains ambiguous. Germline assignment: CDR1 SGHAT and CDR2 FQNNGV. V was trimmed by 1 base and J by 4 bases, leaving 8 bases between them. The CDR3 is 14 residues long. CDR3 in DNA: TGTGCCAGCAGCTTAGTTCAGAGGAATCAGCCCCAGCATTTT. Translating it yields CASSLVQRNQPQHF.

The chain uses TRBV18 and TRBJ2-7; D is possibly TRBD2 (6 bases). V dropped 4 bases and J dropped 0 bases, with 10 bases sitting between them. CDR1 KGHSH and CDR2 LQKENI come from the germline V gene. This CDR3 spans 14 amino acids. CDR3 DNA sequence: TGTGCCAGCTCACAGCAGGACTACTCCTACGAGCAGTACTTC. This encodes CASSQQDYSYEQYF.

The sample holds a few counts of this clone. V is TRBV28 and J is TRBJ1-5; tentative D call: TRBD1 (5 bases). CDR3 length equals 15 residues. Per the germline V gene, CDR1 is MDHEN and CDR2 is SYDVKM. Between the trimmed V and J ends, which lost 10 bases and 6 bases, there was a span of 22 bases. The DNA for the CDR3 is TGTGCCATCCGTTCCGAGTGGGGCCAGGGTCAGCCCCAGCATTTT. Protein: CAIRSEWGQGQPQHF.

The rearrangement links TRBV7-3 to TRBJ2-2, with D uncertain. Trimming shortened V by 2 bases and J by 0 bases, and 7 bases separated the two germline ends. Germline CDR1 and CDR2: SGHTA and FQGTGA. The CDR3 is 15 residues long. The CDR3 bases are TGTGCCAGCAGCTTATCTATATCGAACACCGGGGAGCTGTTTTTT. Protein: CASSLSISNTGELFF.

The chain joins TRBV28 to TRBJ2-7; TRBD2 matches 10 bases. Germline V CDR1 and CDR2: MDHEN, SYDVKM. This CDR3 has 15 amino acids. The V and J ends lost 5 bases and 2 bases, in that order; junction bases with no gene match: 6. For the CDR3, the DNA is TGTGCCAGCAGTCCAGGGACTAGCGAAACCTACGAGCAGTACTTC. This codes for CASSPGTSETYEQYF.

V is TRBV7-9 and J is TRBJ1-1; no definite D call. V was clipped by 5 bases and J by 4 bases, with 14 bases between them. This CDR3 spans 14 amino acids. In germline, CDR1 is SEHNR, CDR2 FQNEAQ (reference sequence). This CDR3 reads CASSPLTAVTEAFF. As DNA, the CDR3 is TGTGCCAGCAGCCCTTTAACAGCTGTCACTGAAGCTTTCTTT.

V gene TRBV5-1 combines with J gene TRBJ1-1; tentatively, D is TRBD1 (6 bases). Between the trimmed V and J ends, which lost 5 bases and 6 bases, there was a span of 17 bases. The germline V gene has CDR1 SGHRS and CDR2 YFSETQ. This CDR3 region has 14 residues. The CDR3 loop reads CASRPLQGLPEAFF. CDR3 coding DNA: TGCGCCAGCAGACCTTTACAGGGCCTGCCTGAAGCTTTCTTT.

This clone was observed a single time. The genes are TRBV12-3 or TRBV12-4 and TRBJ2-1, with D possibly being TRBD1 (5 bases). CDR3 length: 12 amino acids. V lost 3 bases, J lost 6 bases, and 6 bases lay in between. The CDR3 coding sequence is TGTGCCAGCAGTTTCAGGGCCAATGAGCAGTTCTTC. Translation gives CASSFRANEQFF.

The CDR3 loop is CASSLWGDVQPQHF. CDR3 DNA: TGTGCCAGCAGCTTATGGGGGGACGTTCAGCCCCAGCATTTT. This rearrangement joins TRBV5-5 to TRBJ1-5; D may be TRBD1 (5 bases). Germline V gene sequence: CDR1 SGHKS, CDR2 YYEKEE (reference sequence). The CDR3 runs to 14 residues. V was shortened by 2 bases and J by 6 bases, with 12 bases between the two germline ends.

The V call is TRBV4-1, the J call TRBJ1-6; no clear D gene. Trimming left V 6 bases short and J 7 bases short, with 13 bases between. The germline V gene encodes CDR1 MGHRA and CDR2 YSYEKL. The CDR3 spans 14 residues. As DNA, the CDR3 is TGCGCCAGCAGTCGGGAGCAGCAGAATTCACCCCTCCACTTT. Amino acid sequence: CASSREQQNSPLHF.